One sample yielded the 2 T cell receptor beta chains listed below, sequenced in a study of blood T cell repertoires in COVID-19. The assay was immunoSEQ multiplex PCR, and TCRdb's table has in-frame clones only and misses some. The sample lists 320,000 or so clones; around 90% were seen once. What was sequenced was PBMCs or T cells enriched from blood (not recorded which). The receptors originated from a man in his fifties or sixties who had recovered from COVID-19.

The chain carries TRBV7-9 and TRBJ1-2, with 8 nucleotides matching TRBD1. The CDR3 is 17 residues long. Looked up from germline, CDR1 is SEHNR and CDR2 is FQNEAQ (reference sequence). V shed 7 bases, J shed 0 bases, and the junction held 13 bases outside the gene matches. This CDR3 is CASKPPGQVLANYGYTF. CDR3 nucleotide sequence: TGTGCCAGCAAACCGCCGGGACAGGTCCTTGCTAACTATGGCTACACCTTC.

This clone was found a few times. The chain couples TRBV19 to TRBJ1-6; TRBD1 matches at 7 bases. The V gene end was trimmed by 11 bases and the J gene end by 7 bases; junction bases not matched to a gene: 8. Germline V CDR1 and CDR2: LNHDA, SQIVND (reference sequence). CDR3 length: 13 residues. In DNA, the CDR3 is TGTGCCGTTGGGGGACAGAGGAATTCACCCCTCCACTTT. It translates to CAVGGQRNSPLHF.